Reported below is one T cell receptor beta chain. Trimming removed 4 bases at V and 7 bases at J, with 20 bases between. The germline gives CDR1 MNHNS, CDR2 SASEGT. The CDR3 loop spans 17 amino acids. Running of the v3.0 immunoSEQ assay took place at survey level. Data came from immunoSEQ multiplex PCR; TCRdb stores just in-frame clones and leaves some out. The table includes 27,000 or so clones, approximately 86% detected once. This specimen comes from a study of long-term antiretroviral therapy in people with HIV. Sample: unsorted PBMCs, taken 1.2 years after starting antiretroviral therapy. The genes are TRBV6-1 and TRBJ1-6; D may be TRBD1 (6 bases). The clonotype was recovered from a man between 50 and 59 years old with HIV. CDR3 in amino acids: CASSAGASGGRNSPLHF. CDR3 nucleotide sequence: TGTGCCAGCAGTGCAGGTGCCTCGGGGGGCCGGAATTCACCCCTCCACTTT.